The clone carrying this T cell receptor (beta chain) has at least ten counts. Germline lookup yields CDR1 SEHNR and CDR2 FQNEAQ (reference sequence). J gave up 5 bases and V 2 bases, and 8 bases lay outside the gene matches. The length of the CDR3 is 17 residues. This sample stems from a study of molecular identifiers for immune sequencing clone quantification. TCRdb reprocessed the PCR reads via MiXCR and lists one record per CDR3 protein. The table shows about 640,000 distinct CDR3 sequences, with about 20% occurring only once. Material: naive CD8+ T cells from blood, with Jurkat cell RNA spiked in. Described subset: FACS-sorted CD8+CD4-CCR7+CD45RA+ naive T cells. The TCR sequence derives from a human donor in good health. Some libraries in this study had Jurkat cell RNA spiked in. The chain employs TRBV7-9 and TRBJ1-4; 10 positions agree with TRBD1. Here the CDR3 reads CASSLSPGQGENEKLFF. CDR3 coding DNA: TGTGCCAGCAGCTTATCCCCCGGACAGGGGGAAAATGAAAAACTGTTTTTT.